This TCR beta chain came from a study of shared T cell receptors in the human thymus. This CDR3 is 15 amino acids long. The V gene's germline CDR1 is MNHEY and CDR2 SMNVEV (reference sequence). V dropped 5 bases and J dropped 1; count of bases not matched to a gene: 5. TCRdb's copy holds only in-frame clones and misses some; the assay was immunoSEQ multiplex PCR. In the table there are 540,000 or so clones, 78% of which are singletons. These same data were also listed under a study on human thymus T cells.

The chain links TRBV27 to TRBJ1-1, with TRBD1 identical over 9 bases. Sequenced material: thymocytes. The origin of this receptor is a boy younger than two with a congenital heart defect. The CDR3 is CASSKRQGGNTEAFF. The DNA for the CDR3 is TGTGCCAGCAGTAAAAGACAGGGGGGGAACACTGAAGCTTTCTTT.